This is a list of T cell receptor beta chains from one sample in a study of T-cell memory formation after mild COVID-19. TCRdb itself ran the 5' RACE reads through MiXCR, one entry per CDR3 protein. Altogether 350,000 to 450,000 distinct CDR3 sequences are present, roughly 14% being singletons, with the ten largest covering under 25%. The specimen sequenced was PBMCs or a T cell subset sorted from them (not recorded which). All receptors come from a young man who had mild COVID-19 (a few samples of this study predate the infection). Cell type and time point are not known. Each CDR3 is given without its conserved first and last residue. Each record gives: J gene, V gene, CDR3 protein.

j_gene: TRBJ2-1
v_gene: TRBV5-1
CDR3aa: ASSVPGGEQF

j_gene: TRBJ2-3
v_gene: TRBV11-2
CDR3aa: ASIQAGEYDTQY

j_gene: TRBJ1-1
v_gene: TRBV7-3
CDR3aa: ASSPETGSNTEAF

j_gene: TRBJ1-1
v_gene: TRBV6-5
CDR3aa: ASSYRFMNTEAF

j_gene: TRBJ2-5
v_gene: TRBV14
CDR3aa: ASSQWGDRETQY

j_gene: TRBJ2-2
v_gene: TRBV11-2
CDR3aa: ASRAVAMNTGELF

j_gene: TRBJ2-3
v_gene: TRBV7-2
CDR3aa: ASSYRASTDTQY

j_gene: TRBJ1-2
v_gene: TRBV4-1
CDR3aa: ASSQDRTGYGYT

j_gene: TRBJ1-1
v_gene: TRBV5-1
CDR3aa: ASSFGGYTEAF

j_gene: TRBJ2-3
v_gene: TRBV29-1
CDR3aa: SVETGSGTDTQY

j_gene: TRBJ2-3
v_gene: TRBV5-1
CDR3aa: ASSNGATITDTQY

j_gene: TRBJ1-6
v_gene: TRBV6-1
CDR3aa: ASSEQRGTASPLH

j_gene: TRBJ2-6
v_gene: TRBV6-6
CDR3aa: ASSYGASGANVLT

j_gene: TRBJ2-5
v_gene: TRBV11-2
CDR3aa: ASSLVPSGGARY

j_gene: TRBJ2-2
v_gene: TRBV4-3
CDR3aa: ASSHRGAFPTGELF

j_gene: TRBJ1-4
v_gene: TRBV5-6
CDR3aa: ASSLVLGTNEKLF

j_gene: TRBJ2-4
v_gene: TRBV11-1
CDR3aa: ASSFQAEGGEYEAKNIQY

j_gene: TRBJ2-3
v_gene: TRBV11-2
CDR3aa: ASRSSGTSSRGAFRRTQY

j_gene: TRBJ1-6
v_gene: TRBV3-1
CDR3aa: ASSPLGESSYNSPLH

j_gene: TRBJ1-2
v_gene: TRBV6-5
CDR3aa: ASSPSRADGYT

j_gene: TRBJ2-2
v_gene: TRBV6-5
CDR3aa: ASSYSSSGVPGELF

j_gene: TRBJ2-1
v_gene: TRBV9
CDR3aa: ASSVDVSSYNEQF

j_gene: TRBJ1-1
v_gene: TRBV10-3
CDR3aa: DIGARGGVDTEAF

j_gene: TRBJ1-3
v_gene: TRBV12-3/TRBV12-4
CDR3aa: ASSDIVRSGNTIY

j_gene: TRBJ2-3
v_gene: TRBV5-8
CDR3aa: ASSPRLGTRTDTQY

j_gene: TRBJ2-1
v_gene: TRBV28
CDR3aa: ASIDGGNSGDEQF

j_gene: TRBJ1-4
v_gene: TRBV27
CDR3aa: ASRRGIHEKLF

j_gene: TRBJ2-3
v_gene: TRBV6-6
CDR3aa: ASSYRGAGNTQY

j_gene: TRBJ1-6
v_gene: TRBV18
CDR3aa: ASSQLGGARSPLH

j_gene: TRBJ1-6
v_gene: TRBV7-3
CDR3aa: ASSLKGSDSPLH

j_gene: TRBJ2-7
v_gene: TRBV4-1
CDR3aa: ASSQDQYEQY

j_gene: TRBJ2-7
v_gene: TRBV4-3
CDR3aa: ASSAQLGSYEQY

j_gene: TRBJ2-2
v_gene: TRBV29-1
CDR3aa: SAGGRYTGELF

j_gene: TRBJ2-7
v_gene: TRBV5-1
CDR3aa: ASSLVGRASYEQY

j_gene: TRBJ2-1
v_gene: TRBV4-2
CDR3aa: ASSLRGDTYNEQF

j_gene: TRBJ2-2
v_gene: TRBV7-2
CDR3aa: ASSGYTGELF

j_gene: TRBJ2-1
v_gene: TRBV3-1
CDR3aa: ASRRLAGGLNEQF

j_gene: TRBJ1-1
v_gene: TRBV15
CDR3aa: ATSTTVTVTEAF

j_gene: TRBJ2-7
v_gene: TRBV7-2
CDR3aa: ASSFAGGEEYEQY

j_gene: TRBJ2-2
v_gene: TRBV15
CDR3aa: ATTSSENTGELF

j_gene: TRBJ2-5
v_gene: TRBV5-1
CDR3aa: ASSSGTGVNIGQY

j_gene: TRBJ2-2
v_gene: TRBV20-1
CDR3aa: SAPLANANTGELF

j_gene: TRBJ2-4
v_gene: TRBV20-1
CDR3aa: SAPEREENIQY

j_gene: TRBJ2-6
v_gene: TRBV27
CDR3aa: ASSFAGHTSSGANVLT

j_gene: TRBJ2-5
v_gene: TRBV12-3/TRBV12-4
CDR3aa: ASSHSGGAETQY

j_gene: TRBJ1-2
v_gene: TRBV7-9
CDR3aa: ASSLVGHEYYGYT

j_gene: TRBJ1-5
v_gene: TRBV29-1
CDR3aa: SVGQAGQPQH

j_gene: TRBJ2-7
v_gene: TRBV7-2
CDR3aa: ASSPDRLSTYEQY

j_gene: TRBJ1-1
v_gene: TRBV15
CDR3aa: ATSRDPTGGTEAF

j_gene: TRBJ1-1
v_gene: TRBV12-3/TRBV12-4
CDR3aa: ASSSLGRTEAF

j_gene: TRBJ2-7
v_gene: TRBV4-1
CDR3aa: ASSQGWELIYEQY

j_gene: TRBJ1-5
v_gene: TRBV2
CDR3aa: ASSERGGNQPQH

j_gene: TRBJ2-6
v_gene: TRBV5-1
CDR3aa: ASSPRQGSGANVLT

j_gene: TRBJ2-3
v_gene: TRBV29-1
CDR3aa: SVERTDPPGTDTQY

j_gene: TRBJ2-1
v_gene: TRBV4-2
CDR3aa: ASSQAGRDEQF

j_gene: TRBJ2-5
v_gene: TRBV10-1
CDR3aa: ASSTGSHRTQY

j_gene: TRBJ2-2
v_gene: TRBV11-2
CDR3aa: ASSSFLEAGNTGELF

j_gene: TRBJ1-4
v_gene: TRBV29-1
CDR3aa: SAYHADEKLF

j_gene: TRBJ2-7
v_gene: TRBV6-1
CDR3aa: ARPGQGYEQY